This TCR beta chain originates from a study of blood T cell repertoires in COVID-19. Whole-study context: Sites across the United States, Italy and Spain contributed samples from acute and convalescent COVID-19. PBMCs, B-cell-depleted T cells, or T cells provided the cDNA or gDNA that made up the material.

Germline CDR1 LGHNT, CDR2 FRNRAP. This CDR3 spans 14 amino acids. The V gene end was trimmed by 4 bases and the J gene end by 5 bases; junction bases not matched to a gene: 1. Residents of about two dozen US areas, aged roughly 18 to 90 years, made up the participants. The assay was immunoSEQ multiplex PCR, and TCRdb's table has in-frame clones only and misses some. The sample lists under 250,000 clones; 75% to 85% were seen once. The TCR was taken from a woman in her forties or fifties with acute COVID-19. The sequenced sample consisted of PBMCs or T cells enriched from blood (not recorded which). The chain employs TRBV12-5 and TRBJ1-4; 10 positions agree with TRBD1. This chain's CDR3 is CASGWTGGNEKLFF. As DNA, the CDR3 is TGTGCTAGTGGTTGGACAGGGGGGAATGAAAAACTGTTTTTT.